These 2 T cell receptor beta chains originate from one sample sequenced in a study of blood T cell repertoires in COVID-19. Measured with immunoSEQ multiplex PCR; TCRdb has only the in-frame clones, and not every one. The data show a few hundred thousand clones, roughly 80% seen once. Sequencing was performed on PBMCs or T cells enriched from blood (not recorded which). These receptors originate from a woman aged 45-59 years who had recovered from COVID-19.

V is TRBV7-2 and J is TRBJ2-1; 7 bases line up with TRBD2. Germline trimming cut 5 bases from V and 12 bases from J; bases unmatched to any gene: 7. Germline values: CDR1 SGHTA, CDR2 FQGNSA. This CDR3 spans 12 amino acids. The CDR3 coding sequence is TGTGCCAGCAGCGACGGACTAGTCCGGCAGTTCTTC. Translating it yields CASSDGLVRQFF. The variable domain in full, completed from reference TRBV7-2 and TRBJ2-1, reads GAGVSQSPSNKVTEKGKDVELRCDPISGHTALYWYRQSLGQGLEFLIYFQGNSAPDKSGLPSDRFSAERTGGSVSTLTIQRTQQEDSAVYLCASSDGLVRQFFGPGTRLTVL.

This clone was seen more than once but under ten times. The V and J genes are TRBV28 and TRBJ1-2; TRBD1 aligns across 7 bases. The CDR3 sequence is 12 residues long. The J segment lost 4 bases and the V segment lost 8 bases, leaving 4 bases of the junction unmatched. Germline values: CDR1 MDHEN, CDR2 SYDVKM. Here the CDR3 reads CASSGTVYGYTF. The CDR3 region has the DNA TGTGCCAGCTCCGGGACAGTCTATGGCTACACCTTC.